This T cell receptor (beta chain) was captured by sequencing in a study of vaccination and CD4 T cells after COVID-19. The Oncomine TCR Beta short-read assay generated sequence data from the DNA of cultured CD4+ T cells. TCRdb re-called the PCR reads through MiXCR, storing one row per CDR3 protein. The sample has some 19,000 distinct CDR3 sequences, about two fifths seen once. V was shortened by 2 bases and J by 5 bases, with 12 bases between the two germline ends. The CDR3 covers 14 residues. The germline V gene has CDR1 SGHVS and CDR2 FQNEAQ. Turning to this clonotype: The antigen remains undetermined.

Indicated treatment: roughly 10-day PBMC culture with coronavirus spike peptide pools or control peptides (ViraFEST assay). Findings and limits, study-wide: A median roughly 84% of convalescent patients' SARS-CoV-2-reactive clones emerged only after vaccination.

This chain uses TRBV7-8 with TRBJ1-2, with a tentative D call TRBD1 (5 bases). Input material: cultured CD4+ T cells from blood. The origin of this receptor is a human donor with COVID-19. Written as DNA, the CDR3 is TGTGCCAGCAGCTTATATTCGGGGGGGTATGGCTACACCTTC. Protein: CASSLYSGGYGYTF.